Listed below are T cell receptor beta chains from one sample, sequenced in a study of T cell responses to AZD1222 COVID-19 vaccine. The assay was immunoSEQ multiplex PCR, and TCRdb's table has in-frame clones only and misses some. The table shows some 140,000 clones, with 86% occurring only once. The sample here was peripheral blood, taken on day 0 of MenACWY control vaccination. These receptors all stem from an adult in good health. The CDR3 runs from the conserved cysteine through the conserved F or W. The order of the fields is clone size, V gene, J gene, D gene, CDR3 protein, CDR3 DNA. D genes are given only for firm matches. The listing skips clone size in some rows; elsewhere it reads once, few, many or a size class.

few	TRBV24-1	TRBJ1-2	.	CATSDFSGHGYTF	TGTGCCACCAGTGATTTTTCAGGGCATGGCTACACCTTC
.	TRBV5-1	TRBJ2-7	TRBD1	CASSLAGGDEQYF	TGCGCCAGCAGCTTGGCAGGGGGTGACGAGCAGTACTTC
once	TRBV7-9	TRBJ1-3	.	CASSQGAGNTIYF	TGTGCCAGCAGCCAAGGGGCGGGAAACACCATATATTTT
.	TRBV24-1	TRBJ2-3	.	CATSDSERWGTDTQYF	TGTGCCACCAGTGATTCCGAACGATGGGGCACAGATACGCAGTATTTT
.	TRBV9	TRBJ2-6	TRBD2	CASSPTVTSGRPLGANVLTF	TGTGCCAGCAGCCCGACCGTGACTAGCGGGAGGCCCCTCGGGGCCAACGTCCTGACTTTC
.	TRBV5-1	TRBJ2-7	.	CASSLGFERVSYEQYF	TGCGCCAGCAGCTTGGGTTTTGAGCGGGTCTCCTACGAGCAGTACTTC
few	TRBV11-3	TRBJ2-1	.	CASSLVLGDEQFF	TGTGCCAGCAGCTTAGTCCTAGGGGATGAGCAGTTCTTC
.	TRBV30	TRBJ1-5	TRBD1	CAWSPGTDQPQHF	TGTGCCTGGAGTCCGGGGACAGATCAGCCCCAGCATTTT
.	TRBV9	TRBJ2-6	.	CASSVAAGGANVLTF	TGTGCCAGCAGCGTTGCGGCGGGTGGGGCCAACGTCCTGACTTTC
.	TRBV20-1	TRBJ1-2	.	CSARDVYGYTF	TGCAGTGCTAGGGACGTCTATGGCTACACCTTC
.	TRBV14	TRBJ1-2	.	CASSRGQGPSNYGYTF	TGTGCCAGCAGCCGGGGCCAGGGCCCCTCCAACTATGGCTACACCTTC
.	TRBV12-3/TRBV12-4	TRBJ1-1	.	CASRGNTEAFF	TGTGCCAGCAGGGGGAACACTGAAGCTTTCTTT
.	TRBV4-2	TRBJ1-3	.	CASSQEVNTGNTIYF	TGTGCCAGCAGCCAAGAAGTGAATACTGGAAACACCATATATTTT
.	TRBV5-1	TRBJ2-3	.	CASSFSGRADTQYF	TGCGCCAGCAGCTTCTCTGGCAGGGCAGATACGCAGTATTTT
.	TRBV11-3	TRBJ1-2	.	CASSRGQGNYGYTF	TGTGCCAGCAGTCGGGGGCAGGGAAACTATGGCTACACCTTC
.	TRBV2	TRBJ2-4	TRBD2	CASSGGGNVNIQYF	TGTGCCAGCAGTGGGGGAGGGAATGTAAACATTCAGTACTTC
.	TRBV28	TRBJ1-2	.	CASSLVGYTF	TGTGCCAGCAGTTTGGTCGGCTACACCTTC
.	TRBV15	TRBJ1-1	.	CATSRGVSGSYTEAFF	TGTGCCACCAGCAGAGGGGTTTCGGGATCGTACACTGAAGCTTTCTTT
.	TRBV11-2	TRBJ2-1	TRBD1	CASGKGDRRSSYNEQFF	TGTGCCAGCGGGAAGGGGGACAGGAGGAGCTCCTACAATGAGCAGTTCTTC
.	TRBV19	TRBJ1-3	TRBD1	CASHRTGINTIYF	TGTGCCAGTCACCGGACAGGGATTAACACCATATATTTT
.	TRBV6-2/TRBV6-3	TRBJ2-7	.	CASSSGTGAHEQYF	TGTGCCAGCAGTTCCGGGACGGGAGCTCACGAGCAGTACTTC
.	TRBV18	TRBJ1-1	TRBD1	CASSPPDFRRGRGAEAFF	TGTGCCAGCTCACCACCGGACTTTCGCAGGGGGCGCGGGGCTGAAGCTTTCTTT
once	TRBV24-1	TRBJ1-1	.	CATSHPGHFEAFF	TGTGCCACCAGCCACCCCGGACACTTTGAAGCTTTCTTT
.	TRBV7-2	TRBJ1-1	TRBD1	CASSLGPGGGTEAFF	TGTGCCAGCAGCTTAGGCCCAGGGGGGGGGACTGAAGCTTTCTTT
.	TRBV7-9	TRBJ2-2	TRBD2	CASSHGLAGAFSNTGELFF	TGTGCCAGCAGCCACGGACTAGCGGGGGCCTTTTCGAACACCGGGGAGCTGTTTTTT
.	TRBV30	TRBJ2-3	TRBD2	CAWSDSGRTDTQYF	TGTGCCTGGAGTGACAGCGGGAGGACAGATACGCAGTATTTT
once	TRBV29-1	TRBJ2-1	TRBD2	CSVAGTSGGAEQFF	TGCAGCGTAGCCGGGACTAGCGGGGGGGCTGAGCAGTTCTTC
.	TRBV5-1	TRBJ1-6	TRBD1	CASSGGQDPIKGSPLHF	TGCGCCAGCAGCGGGGGACAGGATCCCATAAAGGGGTCACCCCTCCACTTT
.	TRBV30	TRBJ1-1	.	CAMGNTEAFF	TGTGCCATGGGAAACACTGAAGCTTTCTTT
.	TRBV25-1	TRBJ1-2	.	CASSEYGPEYGYTF	TGTGCCAGCAGTGAATATGGGCCAGAGTATGGCTACACCTTC
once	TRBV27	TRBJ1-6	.	CASSLGSGEFDGTLHF	TGTGCCAGCAGTTTAGGAAGCGGGGAGTTTGATGGAACCCTCCACTTT
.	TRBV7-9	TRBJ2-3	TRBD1	CASSRVDGTGNSDTQYF	TGTGCCAGCAGCCGCGTTGACGGGACAGGGAATTCGGATACGCAGTATTTT
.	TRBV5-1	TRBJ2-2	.	CASSLNGDRTGELFF	TGCGCCAGCAGCTTGAATGGGGATCGTACCGGGGAGCTGTTTTTT
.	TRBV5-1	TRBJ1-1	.	CASSLGWGQNTEAFF	TGCGCCAGCAGCTTGGGATGGGGGCAGAACACTGAAGCTTTCTTT
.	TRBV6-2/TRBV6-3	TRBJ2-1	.	CASSYLGQAYNEQFF	TGTGCCAGCAGTTACCTCGGACAAGCATACAATGAGCAGTTCTTC
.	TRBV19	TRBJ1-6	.	CASSIRQGSSYNSPLHF	TGTGCCAGTAGTATCAGGCAGGGTAGCTCCTATAATTCACCCCTCCACTTT
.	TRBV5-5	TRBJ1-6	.	CASSQPGGGASPLHF	TGTGCCAGCAGCCAACCGGGGGGGGGCGCTTCACCCCTCCACTTT
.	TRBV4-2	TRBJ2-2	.	CASSQDARETGELFF	TGTGCCAGCAGCCAAGATGCCCGGGAGACCGGGGAGCTGTTTTTT
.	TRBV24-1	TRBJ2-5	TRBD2	CATSDFGRGSQETQYF	TGTGCCACCAGTGATTTTGGGCGGGGGTCCCAAGAGACCCAGTACTTC
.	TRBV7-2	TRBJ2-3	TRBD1	CASSLVQGPKDTQYF	TGTGCCAGCAGCTTAGTACAGGGGCCCAAGGATACGCAGTATTTT
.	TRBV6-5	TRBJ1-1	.	CASSILNTEAFF	TGTGCCAGCAGTATATTGAACACTGAAGCTTTCTTT
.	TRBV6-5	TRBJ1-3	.	CASDSDSGNTIYF	TGTGCCAGCGATAGTGACTCTGGAAACACCATATATTTT
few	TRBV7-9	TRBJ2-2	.	CASSLWRTNTGELFF	TGTGCCAGCAGCTTGTGGAGGACCAACACCGGGGAGCTGTTTTTT
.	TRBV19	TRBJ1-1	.	CASSSDIIVGNTEAFF	TGTGCCAGTAGTTCCGACATCATTGTAGGAAACACTGAAGCTTTCTTT
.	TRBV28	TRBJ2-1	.	CASSLPRLTQFF	TGTGCCAGCAGTTTACCTAGACTTACGCAGTTCTTC
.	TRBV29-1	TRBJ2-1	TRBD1	CSVRGTGHSSYNEQFF	TGCAGCGTTCGAGGGACAGGGCATAGCTCCTACAATGAGCAGTTCTTC
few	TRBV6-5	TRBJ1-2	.	CASTFGQTNYGYTF	TGTGCCAGCACCTTCGGACAGACGAACTATGGCTACACCTTC
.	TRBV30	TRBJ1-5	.	CAWSKGGVQPQHF	TGTGCCTGGAGCAAAGGGGGGGTACAGCCCCAGCATTTT
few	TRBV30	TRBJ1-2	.	CAWRRDENYGYTF	TGTGCCTGGCGCCGGGATGAAAACTATGGCTACACCTTC
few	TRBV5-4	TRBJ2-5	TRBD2	CASSPVGGRGTETQYF	TGTGCCAGCAGCCCAGTTGGTGGGCGGGGGACAGAGACCCAGTACTTC
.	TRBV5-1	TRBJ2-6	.	CASSLASSGANVLTF	TGCGCCAGCAGCTTGGCCAGCTCTGGGGCCAACGTCCTGACTTTC
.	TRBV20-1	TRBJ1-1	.	CSARNGPEAFF	TGCAGTGCTCGGAACGGGCCTGAAGCTTTCTTT
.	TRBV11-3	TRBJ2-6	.	CASSLNSGANVLTF	TGTGCCAGCAGCTTAAACTCTGGGGCCAACGTCCTGACTTTC
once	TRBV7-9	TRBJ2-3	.	CASSFVSGGQGQYF	TGTGCCAGCAGCTTTGTAAGCGGGGGACAGGGCCAGTATTTT
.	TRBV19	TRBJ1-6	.	CASKVLNSPLHF	TGTGCCTCGAAAGTTCTAAATTCACCCCTCCACTTT